This section outlines one TCR beta chain sequence together with its context. The antigen remains undetermined. Sequencing used immunoSEQ multiplex PCR; TCRdb keeps in-frame clones, though not all of them. The table includes 65,000 or so clones, about 92% detected once. The data belong to a study of cytomegalovirus exposure and HLA in healthy donors. Points from the study as a whole: Many donors carried some public TCRs, although rarity characterized most TCR sequences.

CDR1 is SGHTA, CDR2 FQGTGA, per germline. The CDR3 has 15 residues. The V end lost 3 bases, the J end lost 4 bases, and 15 bases lay between the germline ends. The sample taken for sequencing was PBMCs. V gene TRBV7-3 combines with J gene TRBJ1-2, with D perhaps matching TRBD1 (6 bases). This clonotype was obtained from a young woman in good health and CMV-seronegative. CDR3 amino acids: CASSFPGGQLYGYTF. CDR3 sequence (DNA): TGTGCCAGCAGCTTCCCGGGGGGGCAGCTCTATGGCTACACCTTC.